This is a list of T cell receptor beta chains from one sample in a study of beta chain features in type 1 diabetes. TCRdb's table, derived via immunoSEQ multiplex PCR, lists solely in-frame clones and lacks some. The data contain 500,000 to 800,000 clones, about an eighth of them singletons. The sequencing input was naive CD4+ T cells from blood. These receptor sequences come from a man aged 25-45 years with type 1 diabetes. The CDR3 runs from the conserved cysteine through the conserved F or W. The D gene is left open where the match is weak. Where a row states a size, it is once, few, many or the class of an expanded clone; other rows omit it.

-	TRBV10-3	few	TRBJ2-2	TGTGCCATCAGCCCGCAGCCATCAGACACCGGGGAGCTGTTTTTT	CAISPQPSDTGELFF
-	TRBV5-4	few	TRBJ2-6	TGTGCCAGCAGCTTGGGGCAGGGCGCTGGGGCCAACGTCCTGACTTTC	CASSLGQGAGANVLTF
TRBD2	TRBV4-3	-	TRBJ2-1	TGCGCCAGCAGCCAAGAGTCCAGCGGGAGGATAGGGCAGTTCTTC	CASSQESSGRIGQFF
-	TRBV12-5	-	TRBJ1-6	TGTGCTAGTGGTTTGACTGCCGTAAAAGGGGAAGCCCTCCACTTT	CASGLTAVKGEALHF
-	TRBV11-2	-	TRBJ1-2	TGTGCCAGCAGCCCCGCCGGGACCAACGGCTACACCTTC	CASSPAGTNGYTF
-	TRBV7-2	once	TRBJ1-1	TGTGCCAGCAGCTTAGGGGCTGTGAACACTGAAGCTTTCTTT	CASSLGAVNTEAFF
-	TRBV19	many	TRBJ2-3	TGTGCCAGTAAAAGGGCGGATACGCAGTATTTT	CASKRADTQYF
-	TRBV2	-	TRBJ1-1	TGTGCCAGCAAGGTTTCCAGTACTGAAGCTTTCTTT	CASKVSSTEAFF
TRBD1	TRBV6-5	-	TRBJ1-4	TGTGCCAGCAGCCTTACAGGGGAAGATGAAAAACTGTTTTTT	CASSLTGEDEKLFF
-	TRBV7-2	-	TRBJ2-7	TGTGCCAGCAGCTCCTATTACGAGCAGTACTTC	CASSSYYEQYF
-	TRBV4-2	few	TRBJ2-1	TGTGCCAGCAGCCAAGGACCATCCTGGGAGCAGTTCTTC	CASSQGPSWEQFF
-	TRBV2	-	TRBJ1-5	TGTGCCAGCAGTCAGGGCCCTAATCAGCCCCAGCATTTT	CASSQGPNQPQHF
TRBD1	TRBV18	-	TRBJ1-2	TGTGCCAGCTCAGAGGGACAGGGAATGAAGGACTATGGCTACACCTTC	CASSEGQGMKDYGYTF
-	TRBV14	few	TRBJ1-2	TGTGCCACTTCCCTGACCGGGCTACTTTATGGCTACACCTTC	CATSLTGLLYGYTF
TRBD2	TRBV15	few	TRBJ2-1	TGTGCCACCAGCAGAGATCTTGGCCGGGGGGATGAGCAGTTCTTC	CATSRDLGRGDEQFF
-	TRBV10-3	few	TRBJ2-7	TGTGCCATCGGTGACCCGGACCGACCCTACGAGCAGTACTTC	CAIGDPDRPYEQYF
-	TRBV5-4	-	TRBJ1-5	TGTGCCAGCAGCGCGGACAGTGCCTATCAGCCCCAGCATTTT	CASSADSAYQPQHF
TRBD1	TRBV29-1	-	TRBJ1-2	TGCAGCACTCAAAGCGGGAGACAGGGGAGCTACTATGGCTACACCTTC	CSTQSGRQGSYYGYTF
-	TRBV4-2	few	TRBJ1-2	TGTGCCAGCAGCCAAGCTGTCAGGGAGGACTATGGCTACACCTTC	CASSQAVREDYGYTF
TRBD1	TRBV2	few	TRBJ2-1	TGTGCCAGCAGCGGGGACAGCTACAATGAGCAGTTCTTC	CASSGDSYNEQFF
-	TRBV2	few	TRBJ1-2	TGTGCCAGCAATAGACAGGCCAACAACTATGGCTACACCTTC	CASNRQANNYGYTF
-	TRBV11-3	few	TRBJ2-5	TGTGCCAGCAGCTTAGCACTAACAGGGCAAGAGACCCAGTACTTC	CASSLALTGQETQYF
-	TRBV29-1	few	TRBJ1-3	TGCAGCGTGTCCGGGACCCTCTCTGGAAACACCATATATTTT	CSVSGTLSGNTIYF
-	TRBV5-6	few	TRBJ1-5	TGTGCCAGCAGCTTGGCTCCGGGAAACAATCAGCCCCAGCATTTT	CASSLAPGNNQPQHF
TRBD1	TRBV5-1	-	TRBJ2-2	TGCGCCAGCAGTCCGACCGACAGGGGGCGGACCGGGGAGCTGTTTTTT	CASSPTDRGRTGELFF
-	TRBV7-9	-	TRBJ1-6	TGTGCCAGCAGGGGAGATTATAATTCACCCCTCCACTTT	CASRGDYNSPLHF
-	TRBV7-9	-	TRBJ1-1	TGTGCCAGCAGCCTACAGGCGAGTGAAGCTTTCTTT	CASSLQASEAFF
TRBD1	TRBV7-3	-	TRBJ1-6	TGTGCCAGCAGGACAGGGGGCAACGTTAATTCACCCCTCCACTTT	CASRTGGNVNSPLHF
-	TRBV14	-	TRBJ2-1	TGTGCCAGCAGCCAAACCTCGACTAGTTTGGGCGAGCAGTTCTTC	CASSQTSTSLGEQFF
-	TRBV7-2	few	TRBJ2-6	TGTGCCAGCAGACCAGCCTCTGGGGCCAACGTCCTGACTTTC	CASRPASGANVLTF
-	TRBV6-5	-	TRBJ1-6	TGTGCCAGCAGTTCCCACCGGGGGGCTCAGGGACGGGCCCTCCACTTT	CASSSHRGAQGRALHF
TRBD1	TRBV9	-	TRBJ1-2	TGTGCCAGCAGCGTAGGACAGGACAGGTCTTATGGCTACACCTTC	CASSVGQDRSYGYTF
-	TRBV29-1	-	TRBJ2-1	TGCAGCGTTGAAAGTATGGGACTGAGAAACCAGCAGTTCTTC	CSVESMGLRNQQFF
TRBD2	TRBV27	-	TRBJ2-1	TGTGCCAGCAGAGGTGAGCGGGGGACCTACAATGAGCAGTTCTTC	CASRGERGTYNEQFF
-	TRBV29-1	few	TRBJ2-5	TGCAGCGTCGCCCAAGAGACCCAGTACTTC	CSVAQETQYF
-	TRBV5-1	few	TRBJ2-7	TGCGCCAGCAGCCTACCTCAGACGGTCCACGAGCAGTACTTC	CASSLPQTVHEQYF
-	TRBV28	few	TRBJ2-5	TGTGCCAGCAGTTTGACTGCGTGGCAAGAGACCCAGTACTTC	CASSLTAWQETQYF
TRBD1	TRBV6-1	-	TRBJ2-7	TGTGCCAGCAGTGAAGCCGGGACAGGGGTCTACGAGCAGTACTTC	CASSEAGTGVYEQYF
TRBD1	TRBV7-9	few	TRBJ2-4	TGTGCCAGCAGCTCTCCGACAGGGGCCCTCTCCATTCAGTACTTC	CASSSPTGALSIQYF
TRBD2	TRBV10-3	-	TRBJ2-7	TGTGCCATCAGCCCCGGACTAGCGGGGGTCTCCTACGAGCAGTACTTC	CAISPGLAGVSYEQYF
-	TRBV5-1	few	TRBJ2-7	TGCGCCAGCAGCTCAGACAGGCCAAGCTCCTACGAGCAGTACTTC	CASSSDRPSSYEQYF
-	TRBV7-2	few	TRBJ1-6	TGTGCCAGCAGCTCAAACTGGAATTCACCCCTCCACTTT	CASSSNWNSPLHF
-	TRBV7-9	few	TRBJ2-1	TGTGCCAGCAGCTTAGTGGTCCCCCGGGGGAATGAGCAGTTCTTC	CASSLVVPRGNEQFF
-	TRBV9	few	TRBJ2-1	TGTGCCAGCAGCGCTTCCGGGACACGAATAGACAATGAGCAGTTCTTC	CASSASGTRIDNEQFF
-	TRBV29-1	few	TRBJ2-3	TGCAGCGTTGCCCTAGCCCCCACAGATACGCAGTATTTT	CSVALAPTDTQYF
-	TRBV5-1	once	TRBJ1-1	TGCGCCAGCAGCTTTACCGGGAACACTGAAGCTTTCTTT	CASSFTGNTEAFF
TRBD1	TRBV7-9	-	TRBJ2-2	TGTGCCAGCAGCTTAGCCCGGGACAGTAACACCGGGGAGCTGTTTTTT	CASSLARDSNTGELFF
-	TRBV5-4	-	TRBJ2-1	TGTGCCAGCAGCTTGGACTCGAGCGGAGACAATGAGCAGTTCTTC	CASSLDSSGDNEQFF
-	TRBV5-6	-	TRBJ1-2	TGTGCCAGCAGCTTTCAGGGGAACTATGGCTACACCTTC	CASSFQGNYGYTF
TRBD1	TRBV6-5	-	TRBJ1-2	TGTGCCAGCTCAGTTCAAGGGGGCTTCTATGGCTACACCTTC	CASSVQGGFYGYTF
-	TRBV30	few	TRBJ2-3	TGTGCCTGGAGTTCCAACCTAGCTGGGGATACGCAGTATTTT	CAWSSNLAGDTQYF
-	TRBV7-9	-	TRBJ2-1	TGTGCCAGCAGCTTAGCGGGGGCCTCCTACAATGAGCAGTTCTTC	CASSLAGASYNEQFF
-	TRBV10-3	-	TRBJ1-2	TGTGCCATCAGTGAGTCGAGGCAGGGCGATGGCTACACCTTC	CAISESRQGDGYTF
-	TRBV5-4	-	TRBJ2-4	TGTGCCAGCAGCTGGGGGGGACAACTAGCCAAAAACATTCAGTACTTC	CASSWGGQLAKNIQYF
TRBD1	TRBV19	-	TRBJ1-1	TGTGCCAGCGGAAACAGGGGGGGAGTGAACACTGAAGCTTTCTTT	CASGNRGGVNTEAFF